The clone carrying this T cell receptor (beta chain) was picked up a small number of times. Trimming shortened V by 3 bases and J by 10 bases, and 9 bases separated the two germline ends. The CDR3 has 11 amino acids. This record belongs to a study of patients and donors after allogeneic stem cell transplantation. MiXCR was run by TCRdb on the RT-PCR reads, yielding one entry per CDR3 protein. The sample contains around 90,000 distinct CDR3 sequences, 40% to 60% of which appear only once. Sequencing input: blood, either unsorted or a sorted T cell fraction (not recorded which). This clonotype was obtained from a human donor who was either an allogeneic HSCT recipient or a stem cell or donor lymphocyte infusion donor (not recorded which). It is not recorded whose cells these are; they may come from a transplant donor. The chain couples TRBV12-3 or TRBV12-4 to TRBJ1-1; D remains ambiguous. The CDR3 DNA reads as TGTGCCAGCAGTTTTTCTAGGGCAGCTTTCTTT. This codes for CASSFSRAAFF.